Below are 25 T cell receptor beta chains sequenced from a single sample in a study of blood T cells in healthy people across ages. A second about 7 to 12 cycle PCR used barcoded and J-beta primers. Each CDR3 protein gets one entry after TCRdb re-called the 5' RACE reads with MiXCR. The sample includes around 1,100,000 distinct CDR3 sequences, around two fifths of them seen just once. The source material was blood. The receptor source for this set is a young man in good health.

The CDR3 nucleotides are TGTGCCAGCAGTGAATATCGGGGGACAGGGAGGCAAGAGACCCAGTACTTC. This sequence encodes CASSEYRGTGRQETQYF. The rearrangement joins TRBV25-1 to TRBJ2-5, with 9 bases lining up with TRBD1. CDR1 is MGHDK and CDR2 is SYGVNS in the germline V gene. The CDR3 consists of 17 residues. Trimming cost V 0 bases and J 2 bases; bases outside gene matches: 7.

V is TRBV7-2 and J is TRBJ1-5, with TRBD1 matching 9 bases. This CDR3 is 16 amino acids long. Germline trimming cut 5 bases from V and 5 bases from J; bases unmatched to any gene: 10. CDR1 is SGHTA and CDR2 is FQGNSA in the germline V gene. CDR3 region: CASSPGTGNSHQPQHF. The DNA of the CDR3 is TGTGCCAGCAGCCCCGGGACAGGGAATTCACATCAGCCCCAGCATTTT.

On this clonotype: The junction departs from germline at one end; a sequencing error may be responsible. The rearrangement joins TRBV7-6 to TRBJ2-7; TRBD2 agrees at 9 bases. The J call may not be correct, given that the DNA end is closer to TRBJ2-5. This CDR3 comprises 18 residues. CDR1 is SGHVS, CDR2 FNYEAQ, per germline. In DNA form, the CDR3 reads TGTGCCTGCAGCTCCGTAGCGGGGGCATCGAATGTTTATCGGACCCAGTACTTC. Translated: CACSSVAGASNVYRTQYF.

The V and J genes are TRBV6-6 and TRBJ2-3, with D uncertain. This CDR3 contains 15 residues. Trimming cost V 5 bases and J 5 bases, with 17 bases left between them. Germline-derived CDR1 and CDR2 are MNHNY and SVGAGI (reference sequence). DNA of the CDR3: TGTGCCAGCAGTAGTTCCGGGCTTTTGCTAGATACGCAGTATTTT. This codes for CASSSSGLLLDTQYF.

Only a few counts were recorded for this clonotype. The rearrangement links TRBV24-1 to TRBJ2-5; a possible D gene is TRBD1 (5 bases). The assigned J gene may be wrong: the sequence end matches TRBJ2-7 better. Germline-derived CDR1 and CDR2 are KGHDR and SFDVKD. The CDR3 spans 15 residues. This chain's CDR3 is CATSDLREQAYEQYF. CDR3 in DNA: TGTGCCACCAGTGATTTGCGTGAACAGGCCTACGAGCAGTACTTC.

The V and J genes are TRBV6-6 and TRBJ2-3; D possibly uses TRBD1 or TRBD2 (5 bases each). This CDR3 region has 14 residues. Germline V lookup: CDR1 MNHNY, CDR2 SVGAGI (reference sequence). V lost 2 bases to trimming and J lost 4 bases, with 10 bases between them. CDR3 nucleotide sequence: TGTGCCAGCAGTTACGGGGGTAGAGCAGATACGCAGTATTTT. This translates into CASSYGGRADTQYF.

V is TRBV12-3 or TRBV12-4 and J is TRBJ2-1; D possibly corresponds to TRBD2 (5 bases). This CDR3 is built from 13 residues. Between the trimmed V and J ends, which lost 7 bases and 13 bases, there was a span of 20 bases. The CDR3 reads CASTLSVEETQFF. As DNA, the CDR3 is TGTGCCAGCACTCTTAGCGTAGAGGAGACCCAGTTCTTC.

The V call is TRBV25-1, the J call TRBJ1-1; maybe TRBD1 (5 bases). V lost 2 bases and J lost 4, with 14 bases in between. This CDR3 region has 15 residues. Per germline, CDR1 MGHDK and CDR2 SYGVNS. The CDR3 region has the DNA TGTGCCAGCAGTGAAGAAAGCGGCGGGGGCACTGAAGCTTTCTTT. Its translation: CASSEESGGGTEAFF.

The V call is TRBV20-1, the J call TRBJ1-2, with D maybe TRBD1 (5 bases). CDR1 is DFQATT and CDR2 is SNEGSKA in the germline V gene (reference sequence). V lost 5 bases and J 0 bases, leaving 13 bases between the germline ends. CDR3 length: 14 residues. CDR3 protein: CSAVHSTANYGYTF. CDR3 coding DNA: TGCAGTGCTGTACATTCGACAGCTAACTATGGCTACACCTTC.

V usage is TRBV7-9 and J usage is TRBJ2-1, with D perhaps TRBD1 or TRBD2 (5 bases each). CDR1 and CDR2 from the germline V gene are SEHNR and FQNEAQ (reference sequence). This CDR3 comprises 13 residues. Trimming took 5 bases from V and 8 from J, leaving 13 bases between them. The CDR3 sequence is CASSTWGYDEQFF. DNA of the CDR3: TGTGCCAGCAGCACCTGGGGGTACGATGAGCAGTTCTTC.

V and J are TRBV7-6 and TRBJ1-1; D unresolved. Germline loops: CDR1 SGHVS, CDR2 FNYEAQ. Trimming took 3 bases from V and 0 from J, leaving 8 bases between them. CDR3 length equals 14 residues. The CDR3 region is CASSLRALNTEAFF. The CDR3 coding sequence is TGTGCCAGCAGCTTGCGGGCACTGAACACTGAAGCTTTCTTT.

The V and J genes are TRBV4-1 and TRBJ1-1; D gene ambiguous. CDR1 MGHRA and CDR2 YSYEKL come from the germline V gene. The V end was cut by 1 base, the J end by 0 bases, with 6 bases between. The CDR3 extends over 14 amino acids. The CDR3 DNA is TGCGCCAGCAGCCAAGTGACCGTGAACACTGAAGCTTTCTTT. This sequence encodes CASSQVTVNTEAFF.

The V gene is TRBV6-1, the J gene TRBJ1-5; no clear D. This CDR3 is built from 14 residues. The germline gives CDR1 MNHNS, CDR2 SASEGT. V was shortened by 4 bases and J by 0 bases, with 7 bases between the two germline ends. The DNA of the CDR3 is TGTGCCAGCAGTGTCAGAAATAGCAATCAGCCCCAGCATTTT. This codes for CASSVRNSNQPQHF.

V usage is TRBV2 and J usage is TRBJ1-5; TRBD1 might be the D (6 bases). The germline V and J ends were trimmed by 3 bases and 7 bases, with 16 bases remaining between them. Germline V gene data show CDR1 as SNHLY and CDR2 as FYNNEI. The CDR3 sequence is 15 residues long. DNA for the CDR3: TGTGCCAGCAGTGATCGGGCCAGGGGAACACAGCCCCAGCATTTT. It is translated as CASSDRARGTQPQHF.

The chain employs TRBV14 and TRBJ1-1, with a possible D match to TRBD1 (5 bases). The CDR3 contains 14 residues. V was trimmed by 5 bases and J by 6 bases, leaving 16 bases between them. Germline loops: CDR1 SGHDN, CDR2 FVKESK. CDR3 coding DNA: TGTGCCAGCAGCAATAAGGTGGCGGGGGCTGAAGCTTTCTTT. Translated, it gives CASSNKVAGAEAFF.

A word on this clonotype: The junction and the germline gene differ at one end; a read error may be behind it. The CDR3: CAASRDRARSNTQYF. The CDR3 coding sequence is TGTGCCGCCAGCAGAGACAGGGCGAGGTCCAATACGCAGTATTTT. The J gene is TRBJ2-3, the V gene TRBV15; TRBD1 matches 7 bases. CDR1 is LNHNV, CDR2 YYDKDF, per germline (reference sequence). This CDR3 region has 15 residues.

This clonotype has only a few counts. The chain carries TRBV20-1 and TRBJ1-2; perhaps TRBD1 as D (5 bases). Trimming cost V 0 bases and J 2 bases, with 19 bases left between them. The CDR3 extends over 17 amino acids. Germline loops: CDR1 DFQATT, CDR2 SNEGSKA (reference sequence). CDR3: CSARDIDSQSGNYGYTF. CDR3 nucleotides: TGCAGTGCTAGAGATATCGACAGTCAAAGTGGGAACTATGGCTACACCTTC.

The V call is TRBV29-1, the J call TRBJ1-2, with a weak D call TRBD1 (5 bases). V was shortened by 1 base and J by 5 bases, with 17 bases between the two germline ends. The CDR3 runs to 15 residues. Germline V lookup: CDR1 SQVTM, CDR2 ANQGSEA. CDR3 sequence (DNA): TGCAGCGTTGAAGGGGGAGTGGGACTTATGTATGGCTACACCTTC. Protein product: CSVEGGVGLMYGYTF. Complete variable domain (other parts from reference TRBV29-1 and TRBJ1-2): SAVISQKPSRDICQRGTSLTIQCQVDSQVTMMFWYRQQPGQSLTLIATANQGSEATYESGFVIDKFPISRPNLTFSTLTVSNMSPEDSSIYLCSVEGGVGLMYGYTFGSGTRLTVV.

The chain links TRBV29-1 to TRBJ1-5; 7 bases map to TRBD1. Per the germline V gene, CDR1 is SQVTM and CDR2 is ANQGSEA. V shed 0 bases and J 2 bases; nucleotides not matched to a gene: 7. The length of the CDR3 is 16 residues. The DNA of the CDR3 is TGCAGCGTTGAAGAGTCAGGGGGTTCAGGCAATCAGCCCCAGCATTTT. This codes for CSVEESGGSGNQPQHF.

The gene calls are TRBV7-9 and TRBJ2-7, with D maybe TRBD2 (6 bases). V was cut by 5 bases and J by 1 base, with 15 bases left in between. CDR3 length equals 15 residues. Germline loops: CDR1 SEHNR, CDR2 FQNEAQ (reference sequence). This CDR3 is CASSLGGDGSYEQYF. DNA of the CDR3: TGTGCCAGCAGCCTGGGAGGTGACGGGTCCTACGAGCAGTACTTC.

The gene calls are TRBV12-3 or TRBV12-4 and TRBJ2-2; D perhaps matches TRBD2 (7 bases). This CDR3 comprises 16 residues. V lost 0 bases and J lost 4, with 12 bases in between. The CDR3 sequence: CASSLAGGRLTGELFF. The CDR3 nucleotides read TGTGCCAGCAGTTTAGCGGGGGGGCGGCTCACCGGGGAGCTGTTTTTT.

This chain uses TRBV3-1 with TRBJ1-4; D remains unclear. In germline, CDR1 is LGHDT, CDR2 YNNKEL (reference sequence). Trimming took 2 bases from V and 6 from J, leaving 7 bases between them. CDR3 length: 13 residues. The CDR3 DNA reads as TGTGCCAGCAGCCAATGGAAGGATGAAAAACTGTTTTTT. Its translation: CASSQWKDEKLFF.

This clonotype has a handful of counts. The chain links TRBV9 to TRBJ2-7, with 9 bases aligning to TRBD1. CDR1 and CDR2 from the germline V gene are SGDLS and YYNGEE. V was pared by 4 bases and J by 4 bases, with 6 bases of the junction left unmatched. This CDR3 spans 14 amino acids. The CDR3 coding sequence is TGTGCCAGCAGCACCGACGACAGGGGGTACGAGCAGTACTTC. Translation gives CASSTDDRGYEQYF.

This clonotype occurred many times. The chain uses TRBV12-3 or TRBV12-4 and TRBJ1-2; maybe TRBD1 (5 bases). The CDR3 totals 15 residues. Trimming removed 4 bases from V and 0 bases from J, with 12 bases in between. CDR3 coding DNA: TGTGCCAGCAGTTGGGGACTACTAGCTAACTATGGCTACACCTTC. Its protein product is CASSWGLLANYGYTF.

The sample holds many counts of this clonotype. The rearrangement links TRBV29-1 to TRBJ2-1, with TRBD1 identical over 7 bases. The ends lost 4 bases at V and 13 bases at J; junction bases unmatched: 10. In germline, CDR1 is SQVTM, CDR2 ANQGSEA. This CDR3 is built from 12 residues. In nucleotides, the CDR3 is TGCAGCGTTGCCCGACAGGGATCCCATCAGTTCTTC. Translated: CSVARQGSHQFF.